The rows below give T cell receptor beta chains drawn from one sample of a study of cytomegalovirus exposure and HLA in healthy donors. Repertoires were generated with immunoSEQ multiplex PCR, while TCRdb's copy carries only in-frame clones and drops some. This sample has a few hundred thousand clones, with less than 85% found just once. Input material: PBMCs. All receptors derive from a girl aged 2 to 9 in good health and CMV-seronegative. Both conserved end residues are part of each CDR3. Each record gives: clone size, D gene, V gene, J gene, CDR3 length, CDR3 DNA, CDR3 protein. The D gene is left open where the match is weak. Clone sizes are given selectively: once, few, many, or a class where the clone is expanded.

clone_size: once; d_call: -; v_call: TRBV5-6; j_call: TRBJ1-2; cdr3_length: 14; cdr3_nt: TGTGCCAGCAGCTTGGGGGCAGCCTCCTATGGCTACACCTTC; cdr3_aa: CASSLGAASYGYTF
clone_size: -; d_call: -; v_call: TRBV27; j_call: TRBJ1-1; cdr3_length: 17; cdr3_nt: TGTGCCAGCAGTTTACTCTCTTTACAGGGCCCCTACACTGAAGCTTTCTTT; cdr3_aa: CASSLLSLQGPYTEAFF
clone_size: -; d_call: -; v_call: TRBV4-1; j_call: TRBJ1-3; cdr3_length: 18; cdr3_nt: TGCGCCAGCAGACAAGGGAGGGGGGGAGGGATCTCTGGAAACACCATATATTTT; cdr3_aa: CASRQGRGGGISGNTIYF
clone_size: -; d_call: -; v_call: TRBV4-1; j_call: TRBJ1-3; cdr3_length: 16; cdr3_nt: TGCGCCAGCAGCCAAGACGCCAGGCCCTCTGGAAACACCATATATTTT; cdr3_aa: CASSQDARPSGNTIYF
clone_size: once; d_call: -; v_call: TRBV18; j_call: TRBJ2-7; cdr3_length: 16; cdr3_nt: TGTGCCAGCTCACCTGAGCTCCTCGCCCGGGGGAGCGAGCAGTACTTC; cdr3_aa: CASSPELLARGSEQYF
clone_size: -; d_call: -; v_call: TRBV19; j_call: TRBJ2-2; cdr3_length: 13; cdr3_nt: TGTGCCAGTAACGCGGGGGCCACCGGGGAGCTGTTTTTT; cdr3_aa: CASNAGATGELFF
clone_size: -; d_call: -; v_call: TRBV4-2; j_call: TRBJ2-7; cdr3_length: 14; cdr3_nt: TGTGCCAGCAGCCAAGACATTAGCTCCTACGAGCAGTACTTC; cdr3_aa: CASSQDISSYEQYF
clone_size: -; d_call: -; v_call: TRBV27; j_call: TRBJ2-1; cdr3_length: 13; cdr3_nt: TGTGCCAGCAGTGCCAGCTCCTACAATGAGCAGTTCTTC; cdr3_aa: CASSASSYNEQFF
clone_size: -; d_call: TRBD2; v_call: TRBV29-1; j_call: TRBJ2-7; cdr3_length: 14; cdr3_nt: TGCAGCGTTGAAACCCTAGCGGGGGTCGACGAGCAGTACTTC; cdr3_aa: CSVETLAGVDEQYF
clone_size: -; d_call: TRBD1; v_call: TRBV9; j_call: TRBJ2-7; cdr3_length: 16; cdr3_nt: TGTGCCAGCAGCTTAGATGTGGACGGTCAGGGGGACGAGCAGTACTTC; cdr3_aa: CASSLDVDGQGDEQYF
clone_size: -; d_call: TRBD1; v_call: TRBV5-6; j_call: TRBJ2-7; cdr3_length: 14; cdr3_nt: TGTGCCAGCAGCTCCGGGACAGTTTCTTACGAGCAGTACTTC; cdr3_aa: CASSSGTVSYEQYF
clone_size: -; d_call: -; v_call: TRBV7-2; j_call: TRBJ1-1; cdr3_length: 14; cdr3_nt: TGTGCCAGCAGCTTATCAGTTCGCGGGACTGAAGCTTTCTTT; cdr3_aa: CASSLSVRGTEAFF
clone_size: -; d_call: TRBD1; v_call: TRBV27; j_call: TRBJ1-2; cdr3_length: 15; cdr3_nt: TGTGCCAGCAGTTCGGGACAGGGCCTTAACTATGGCTACACCTTC; cdr3_aa: CASSSGQGLNYGYTF
clone_size: -; d_call: -; v_call: TRBV4-1; j_call: TRBJ1-6; cdr3_length: 15; cdr3_nt: TGCGCCACCTCCTGGGAGTTAAGCTATAATTCACCCCTCCACTTT; cdr3_aa: CATSWELSYNSPLHF
clone_size: -; d_call: -; v_call: TRBV5-1; j_call: TRBJ2-3; cdr3_length: 13; cdr3_nt: TGCGCCAGCAGCCCTTCTAGCGAGGGGAGGCAGTATTTT; cdr3_aa: CASSPSSEGRQYF
clone_size: once; d_call: TRBD1; v_call: TRBV5-1; j_call: TRBJ2-1; cdr3_length: 15; cdr3_nt: TGCGCCAGCAGCACTCGGGACAGCTGGTCCCCCGAGCAGTTCTTC; cdr3_aa: CASSTRDSWSPEQFF
clone_size: -; d_call: TRBD1; v_call: TRBV7-6; j_call: TRBJ1-2; cdr3_length: 19; cdr3_nt: TGTGCCAGCAGCGCCAACTACAGGGGTGCGTGGCGTACGGCGGGTGGCTACACCTTC; cdr3_aa: CASSANYRGAWRTAGGYTF
clone_size: -; d_call: TRBD2; v_call: TRBV5-1; j_call: TRBJ2-7; cdr3_length: 15; cdr3_nt: TGCGCCAGCAGCTTGGACGGGGGGTTCCATTACGAGCAGTACTTC; cdr3_aa: CASSLDGGFHYEQYF
clone_size: -; d_call: -; v_call: TRBV5-6; j_call: TRBJ2-2; cdr3_length: 15; cdr3_nt: TGTGCCAGCAGCACGGGACTTGCCTCCACCGGGGAGCTGTTTTTT; cdr3_aa: CASSTGLASTGELFF
clone_size: -; d_call: -; v_call: TRBV4-2; j_call: TRBJ2-5; cdr3_length: 15; cdr3_nt: TGTGCCAGCAGCCTCCAGCGGAAGTACCAAGAGACCCAGTACTTC; cdr3_aa: CASSLQRKYQETQYF
clone_size: -; d_call: TRBD2; v_call: TRBV15; j_call: TRBJ2-7; cdr3_length: 15; cdr3_nt: TGTGCCACGCGATCGACTAGCGGGAGTTGGTACGAGCAGTACTTC; cdr3_aa: CATRSTSGSWYEQYF
clone_size: -; d_call: TRBD1; v_call: TRBV19; j_call: TRBJ1-1; cdr3_length: 14; cdr3_nt: TGTGCCAGTAGTATTCAGGGGGCGAACACTGAAGCTTTCTTT; cdr3_aa: CASSIQGANTEAFF
clone_size: -; d_call: TRBD2; v_call: TRBV19; j_call: TRBJ2-3; cdr3_length: 15; cdr3_nt: TGTGCCAGTAGTGAGGATAGCGGGAGGTCAGATACGCAGTATTTT; cdr3_aa: CASSEDSGRSDTQYF
clone_size: -; d_call: -; v_call: TRBV19; j_call: TRBJ2-1; cdr3_length: 13; cdr3_nt: TGTGCCAGTAGTAGATACTTAACAGGTGAGCAGTTCTTC; cdr3_aa: CASSRYLTGEQFF
clone_size: -; d_call: -; v_call: TRBV21-1; j_call: TRBJ1-3; cdr3_length: 17; cdr3_nt: TGTGCCAGCAGCTCCCCTGCGGAGATGTCGGTGATTAACACCATATATTTT; cdr3_aa: CASSSPAEMSVINTIYF
clone_size: -; d_call: -; v_call: TRBV5-5; j_call: TRBJ1-1; cdr3_length: 13; cdr3_nt: TGTGCCAGCAGCTCTATTCTCGACACTGAAGCTTTCTTT; cdr3_aa: CASSSILDTEAFF
clone_size: -; d_call: -; v_call: TRBV11-3; j_call: TRBJ2-3; cdr3_length: 14; cdr3_nt: TGTGCCAGCAGCTTAGCGCGAAGCACAGATACGCAGTATTTT; cdr3_aa: CASSLARSTDTQYF
clone_size: few; d_call: -; v_call: TRBV5-4; j_call: TRBJ2-2; cdr3_length: 13; cdr3_nt: TGTGCCAGCACGTCGGACAACCCCGGGGAGCTGTTTTTT; cdr3_aa: CASTSDNPGELFF
clone_size: -; d_call: TRBD2; v_call: TRBV30; j_call: TRBJ2-3; cdr3_length: 19; cdr3_nt: TGTGCCTGGAGTCCCGCCGGGACTAGGGGACGCCATAGCACAGATACGCAGTATTTT; cdr3_aa: CAWSPAGTRGRHSTDTQYF
clone_size: -; d_call: TRBD1; v_call: TRBV29-1; j_call: TRBJ2-3; cdr3_length: 14; cdr3_nt: TGCAGCGTTGGCCGTGGACAGGGCACAGATACGCAGTATTTT; cdr3_aa: CSVGRGQGTDTQYF
clone_size: -; d_call: TRBD1; v_call: TRBV10-3; j_call: TRBJ1-2; cdr3_length: 16; cdr3_nt: TGTGCCATCAGTGAACTTACAGGGGGCAGCCCCTATGGCTACACCTTC; cdr3_aa: CAISELTGGSPYGYTF